This T cell receptor beta chain was recorded in a study of monozygotic twins with inflammatory bowel disease. TCRdb re-called the 5' RACE reads, yielding one record per CDR3 amino acid sequence without DNA. Recorded for this sample: around 190,000 distinct CDR3 sequences. This CDR3 is built from 14 residues. Germline-derived CDR1 and CDR2 are SGHRS and YFSETQ. The sequencing input was blood. The chain employs TRBV5-1 and TRBJ1-1; the TRBD1 assignment by TCRdb is unverifiable without DNA. The receptor was isolated from a human donor with ulcerative colitis or Crohn's disease, or a healthy co-twin of an affected twin (not recorded which). The CDR3: CASSLGQGPGGAFF.